The 5 T cell receptor beta chains below all came from one sample that was sequenced in a study of cytomegalovirus exposure and HLA in healthy donors. The PCR employed 60 Vbeta primers together with 13 Jbeta primers. Measured with immunoSEQ multiplex PCR; TCRdb has only the in-frame clones, and not every one. Of over 90,000 clones listed, approximately 87% are singletons. The specimen was PBMCs. These receptor sequences come from a man aged 35 to 55 in good health and CMV-seronegative.

The chain employs TRBV10-3 and TRBJ2-7, with 12 bases fitting TRBD2. CDR1 is ENHRY, CDR2 SYGVKD, per germline. Losses at the gene ends were 5 bases for V and 3 bases for J; bases not matched to a gene: 5. CDR3 length equals 15 residues. CDR3 sequence reads: CAISPLAGGHYEQYF. CDR3 in DNA: TGTGCCATCAGTCCTCTAGCGGGGGGGCACTACGAGCAGTACTTC.

The gene calls are TRBV4-1 and TRBJ2-7; 7 bases are shared with TRBD2. J gave up 2 bases and V 4 bases, and 5 bases lay outside the gene matches. The CDR3 length is 14 residues. Germline V gene lookup returns CDR1 MGHRA and CDR2 YSYEKL. The CDR3 DNA is TGCGCCAGCAGCCGAGGCCGGGGGGCCTACGAGCAGTACTTC. Its translation: CASSRGRGAYEQYF.

This clone was picked up one time. This CDR3 reads CASKRAPYEQYF. As DNA, the CDR3 is TGTGCCAGCAAGAGGGCCCCCTACGAGCAGTACTTC. The genes are TRBV6-1 and TRBJ2-5; perhaps TRBD2 as D (5 bases). The DNA matches TRBJ2-7 better at its end, which makes the J call doubtful. Germline V gene data show CDR1 as MNHNS and CDR2 as SASEGT. This CDR3 region has 12 residues.

There are a few counts of this clone. The V call is TRBV5-6, the J call TRBJ1-2, with a tentative D call TRBD1 (6 bases). The CDR3 has 15 amino acids. V was trimmed by 5 bases and J by 5 bases, leaving 19 bases between them. The germline CDR1 and CDR2 sequences are SGHDT and YYEEEE. The CDR3 bases are TGTGCCAGCAGGCCGGCCCCGACAGGTTGGTATGGCTACACCTTC. It encodes CASRPAPTGWYGYTF.

The chain joins TRBV7-6 to TRBJ2-7, with 7 bases identical to TRBD1. CDR1 and CDR2 (germline): SGHVS, FNYEAQ. Trimming removed 5 bases from V and 4 bases from J; junction bases left unmatched: 11. This CDR3 comprises 15 residues. The CDR3 loop is CASSRLSGQPYEQYF. As DNA, the CDR3 is TGTGCCAGCAGCCGACTATCGGGACAGCCGTACGAGCAGTACTTC.